These 17 T cell receptor beta chains originate from one sample sequenced in a study of shared clonotypes between healthy human individuals. Positive CCR7 selection of CD45RO-negative cells yielded the naive CD8 cells, and terminally differentiated effector memory CD45RA+ cells were excluded. Sequenced by immunoSEQ multiplex PCR; TCRdb stores in-frame clones only, minus some. Of approximately 1.9 million clones listed, 93% are singletons. Material: naive CD8+ T cells from PBMCs. The receptor set was obtained from a young man in good health. Some clones in this sample may be carry-over from other donors' samples.

This clone was recorded once. V usage is TRBV7-9 and J usage is TRBJ2-7, with no clear D. There are 12 residues in the CDR3. Trimming removed 1 base at V and 6 bases at J, with 7 bases between. The germline V gene encodes CDR1 SEHNR and CDR2 FQNEAQ (reference sequence). The CDR3 coding sequence is TGTGCCAGCAGCTTAGAGGTGTCCGAGCAGTACTTC. It encodes CASSLEVSEQYF.

Note on this clone: Other DNA sequences in this specimen translate into the identical CDR3. The chain is built from TRBV5-5 and TRBJ2-7; D ambiguous. This CDR3 spans 11 amino acids. The V gene's germline CDR1 is SGHKS and CDR2 YYEKEE (reference sequence). V was pared by 0 bases and J by 4 bases, with 2 bases between. The CDR3 sequence is CASSLAYEQYF. The CDR3 DNA reads as TGTGCCAGCAGCTTGGCATACGAGCAGTACTTC.

V gene TRBV29-1 combines with J gene TRBJ1-2; 7 bases align to TRBD1. CDR1 SQVTM and CDR2 ANQGSEA come from the germline V gene. The CDR3 has 13 amino acids. V shed 5 bases, J shed 1 base, and the junction held 4 bases outside the gene matches. The CDR3 bases are TGCAGCGTTTTAACAGGGGATAACTATGGCTACACCTTC. Translating gives CSVLTGDNYGYTF.

The rearrangement joins TRBV10-1 to TRBJ2-1, with TRBD2 matching over 9 bases. The CDR3 is 15 amino acids. Unmatched junction bases numbered 6, after V lost 3 bases and J lost 6 bases. Looked up from germline, CDR1 is WNHNN and CDR2 is SYGVQD (reference sequence). For the CDR3, the DNA is TGCGCCAGCAGTGACGGCGGGAGGGCCCCCAATGAGCAGTTCTTC. Translating gives CASSDGGRAPNEQFF.

The chain has TRBV10-3 and TRBJ2-1, with 13 nucleotides matching TRBD2. The germline V gene has CDR1 ENHRY and CDR2 SYGVKD. The CDR3 totals 16 residues. J gave up 6 bases and V 4 bases, and 6 bases lay outside the gene matches. Here the CDR3 reads CAISAPLAGGVNEQFF. CDR3 coding DNA: TGTGCCATCAGTGCCCCACTAGCGGGAGGGGTCAATGAGCAGTTCTTC.

In this sample, this clone turned up once. The V and J genes are TRBV7-2 and TRBJ2-4; D might be TRBD1 (6 bases). The V and J ends lost 6 bases and 0 bases respectively, with 15 bases between them. The CDR3 is 16 residues long. Germline V gene lookup returns CDR1 SGHTA and CDR2 FQGNSA. CDR3 loop: CASRRQGREAKNIQYF. As DNA, the CDR3 is TGTGCCAGCAGGAGGCAGGGGCGAGAAGCCAAAAACATTCAGTACTTC.

J is TRBJ2-4 and V is TRBV5-1; 7 bases map to TRBD1. V was clipped by 4 bases and J by 0 bases; unmatched bases: 10. Looked up from germline, CDR1 is SGHRS and CDR2 is YFSETQ. CDR3 length: 17 amino acids. The CDR3 loop reads CASSMAKGQLAKNIQYF. CDR3 DNA sequence: TGCGCCAGCAGCATGGCGAAGGGACAGCTAGCCAAAAACATTCAGTACTTC.

The gene calls are TRBV7-3 and TRBJ2-1; no clear D gene. This CDR3 has 15 residues. Trimming left V 5 bases short and J 0 bases short, with 11 bases between. The germline CDR1 and CDR2 sequences are SGHTA and FQGTGA. CDR3 sequence reads: CASSPTYSSYNEQFF. The CDR3 coding sequence is TGTGCCAGCAGCCCGACGTATAGCTCCTACAATGAGCAGTTCTTC.

The chain recombines TRBV7-2 with TRBJ1-1; D call uncertain. The germline V gene has CDR1 SGHTA and CDR2 FQGNSA. The CDR3 covers 13 residues. Trimming shortened V by 4 bases and J by 4 bases, and 10 bases separated the two germline ends. CDR3 sequence: CASSWLEGTEAFF. Here the CDR3 DNA reads TGTGCCAGCAGCTGGCTCGAGGGCACTGAAGCTTTCTTT.

The chain joins TRBV28 to TRBJ2-1; D may be TRBD2 (5 bases). CDR1 is MDHEN and CDR2 is SYDVKM in the germline V gene. This CDR3 spans 15 amino acids. The V and J ends lost 5 bases and 0 bases respectively, with 11 bases between them. For the CDR3, the DNA is TGTGCCAGCAGTGGTCGAGCGGTCTCCTACAATGAGCAGTTCTTC. It specifies CASSGRAVSYNEQFF.

The V call is TRBV29-1, the J call TRBJ2-7; no clear D. Germline loops: CDR1 SQVTM, CDR2 ANQGSEA. The V gene lost 4 bases and the J gene lost 0 bases, with 4 bases spanning the gap. The CDR3 sequence is 11 residues long. CDR3 region: CSVGASYEQYF. The CDR3 DNA is TGCAGCGTTGGGGCCTCCTACGAGCAGTACTTC.

The rearrangement joins TRBV5-1 to TRBJ2-1; no firm D call. Trimming left V 0 bases short and J 2 bases short, with 9 bases between. Germline V CDR1 and CDR2: SGHRS, YFSETQ. The CDR3 loop spans 15 amino acids. The DNA for the CDR3 is TGCGCCAGCAGCTTGGCCGCAGACACCTACAATGAGCAGTTCTTC. It specifies CASSLAADTYNEQFF.

Written as DNA, the CDR3 is TGTGCCAGCAGCCCCCGGACTAGTCGGAGGGAGCAGTACTTC. It codes for CASSPRTSRREQYF. J is TRBJ2-7 and V is TRBV7-8, with 7 positions matching TRBD2. Germline loops: CDR1 SGHVS, CDR2 FQNEAQ. Unmatched junction bases numbered 11, after V lost 5 bases and J lost 7 bases. The CDR3 length is 14 residues.

This rearrangement joins TRBV28 to TRBJ2-7; 9 bases match TRBD1. This CDR3 comprises 14 residues. V lost 3 bases to trimming and J lost 2 bases; unmatched junction nucleotides: 2. CDR1 and CDR2 from the germline V gene are MDHEN and SYDVKM. The CDR3 reads CASSFGTGTYEQYF. The CDR3 DNA sequence: TGTGCCAGCAGTTTCGGGACAGGGACCTACGAGCAGTACTTC. Drawing the rest from reference TRBV28 and TRBJ2-7, the complete variable domain is DVKVTQSSRYLVKRTGEKVFLECVQDMDHENMFWYRQDPGLGLRLIYFSYDVKMKEKGDIPEGYSVSREKKERFSLILESASTNQTSMYLCASSFGTGTYEQYFGPGTRLTVT.

The rearrangement joins TRBV19 to TRBJ1-1, with D possibly matching TRBD1 (6 bases). The CDR3 consists of 13 residues. Trimming stripped 3 bases from V and 7 bases from J, with 12 bases between. Germline CDR1 and CDR2: LNHDA and SQIVND (reference sequence). In DNA form, the CDR3 reads TGTGCCAGTAGTATTACAGGGCTTCTTGAAGCTTTCTTT. Translation: CASSITGLLEAFF.

The V call is TRBV2, the J call TRBJ2-3; D is possibly TRBD2 (5 bases). Germline values: CDR1 SNHLY, CDR2 FYNNEI. Trimming left V 11 bases short and J 3 bases short, with 18 bases between. The length of the CDR3 is 14 residues. The CDR3 reads CAALGREGTDTQYF. DNA of the CDR3: TGTGCCGCACTAGGTCGGGAAGGAACAGATACGCAGTATTTT.

This rearrangement joins TRBV11-2 to TRBJ1-3; TRBD1 aligns across 7 bases. This CDR3 is 15 amino acids long. Germline CDR1 and CDR2: SGHAT and FQNNGV. V trimming: 3 bases; J trimming: 8 bases; junction bases outside the gene matches: 10. The CDR3 reads CASSLYRGGRDTIYF. DNA of the CDR3: TGTGCCAGCAGCTTGTACAGGGGCGGTCGAGACACCATATATTTT.